One and the same sample provided the 9 T cell receptor beta chains below, sequenced in a study of beta chain features in type 1 diabetes. cDNA synthesis used the whole RNA isolate, giving expressed TCRB sequences. The data were produced by immunoSEQ multiplex PCR, yet TCRdb's version contains in-frame clones alone and is incomplete. The data hold 130,000 to 150,000 clones, with about 44% observed a single time. Material: Tregs from blood. These receptors all stem from a man in his late teens or twenties in good health.

The chain joins TRBV2 to TRBJ1-3, with 9 bases matching TRBD1. Germline loops: CDR1 SNHLY, CDR2 FYNNEI. V trimming: 6 bases; J trimming: 4 bases; junction bases outside the gene matches: 4. The CDR3 loop spans 14 amino acids. The CDR3 bases are TGTGCCAGCAGACGGGACAGGGTCGGAAACACCATATATTTT. Translating gives CASRRDRVGNTIYF.

About this clone itself: The junction does not match germline at one end; this may be a read error. The rearrangement uses TRBV2 and TRBJ2-7; 8 positions match TRBD1. Germline CDR1 SNHLY, CDR2 FYNNEI. The CDR3 runs 11 residues. CDR3 in amino acids: CASSKDRVATF. CDR3 bases: TGTGCCAGCAGCAAGGACAGGGTCGCTACCTTC.

V usage is TRBV30 and J usage is TRBJ1-2, with 7 bases lining up with TRBD1. V gave up 3 bases and J gave up 8 bases; unmatched junction bases: 30. The CDR3 runs to 20 residues. Germline lookup yields CDR1 GTSNPN and CDR2 SVGIG (reference sequence). As DNA, the CDR3 is TGTGCCTGGAGCGCAAAACAGGGGTTTAAGGTAGAACACCGCCTCGGGGGCTACACCTTC. It specifies CAWSAKQGFKVEHRLGGYTF.

This clone was recorded only once. V usage is TRBV20-1 and J usage is TRBJ1-2; TRBD1 aligns across 8 bases. V was clipped by 5 bases and J by 8 bases; unmatched bases: 4. CDR1 and CDR2 from the germline V gene are DFQATT and SNEGSKA (reference sequence). CDR3 size: 11 residues. The CDR3 reads CSAGPGGGYTF. The CDR3 nucleotides are TGCAGTGCTGGCCCAGGGGGCGGCTACACCTTC.

The rearrangement joins TRBV6-6 to TRBJ2-7; 9 bases line up with TRBD1. The junction had 1 base not matched to a gene; V was cut back by 5 bases and J by 2 bases. Germline values: CDR1 MNHNY, CDR2 SVGAGI (reference sequence). The CDR3 length is 13 residues. CDR3 DNA sequence: TGTGCCAGCAGTGGGACAGGGACCTACGAGCAGTACTTC. It is translated as CASSGTGTYEQYF.

This clone has a handful of counts. The junction departs from the called germline gene at one end, perhaps through a read error. This chain uses TRBV7-2 with TRBJ2-3, with 11 bases fitting TRBD2. Germline V gene data show CDR1 as SGHTA and CDR2 as FQGNSA. CDR3 length: 12 residues. CDR3 DNA: TGTGCCAGCAGCGGCAGACTAGCGGGATGGGATTTT. Translated, it gives CASSGRLAGWDF.

This clone was picked up a small number of times. The chain carries TRBV6-6 and TRBJ1-4; tentatively, D is TRBD1 (5 bases). CDR1 is MNHNY and CDR2 is SVGAGI in the germline V gene (reference sequence). This CDR3 comprises 15 residues. Trimming pared 5 bases from V and 8 bases from J, leaving 18 bases between. The CDR3 is CASSPRAGTGEKLFF. Here the CDR3 DNA reads TGTGCCAGCAGTCCGAGGGCGGGGACTGGGGAAAAACTGTTTTTT.

The rearrangement uses TRBV28 and TRBJ2-7, with D possibly TRBD2 on 6 matching bases. V lost 7 bases and J lost 4, with 17 bases in between. Germline CDR1 is MDHEN and CDR2 is SYDVKM. This CDR3 has 14 residues. CDR3 sequence: CASTTMAGRYEQYF. CDR3 DNA sequence: TGTGCCAGCACCACAATGGCAGGGAGGTACGAGCAGTACTTC.

This clone has just one count. The rearrangement uses TRBV27 and TRBJ2-3, with D maybe TRBD1 (5 bases). With 6 bases removed from V and 0 bases from J, the gap between germline ends came to 19 bases. Germline V gene data show CDR1 as MNHEY and CDR2 as SMNVEV (reference sequence). The CDR3 has 17 amino acids. Here the CDR3 DNA reads TGTGCCAGCAGCCGTTTGGGGCTCCGGGCAAGCACAGATACGCAGTATTTT. This codes for CASSRLGLRASTDTQYF.